This record covers a single TCR beta chain. Its specific antigen is unknown. No much larger clone exists at a distance of one base, and base qualities are not known. The data originate from a study of shared clonotypes between healthy human individuals (dated by TCRdb to the early 2020s). Regarding the complete study: A few men and two women, aged 18 to 49 years, made up the cohort. Leukapheresis yielded between about 0.94 and 8.9 billion PBMCs per donor. For each donor, CD4 naive and CD4 memory were each given three plates, CD8 naive was given two plates, and CD8 memory was given one plate. To estimate repertoire size and how much clonotype sharing occurs between individuals, the study deeply sequenced the blood TCR repertoires of about five healthy adults. Different laboratories and diverse techniques were used to prepare libraries and sequence TCR repertoires, to increase sequencing depth and limit assay-specific biases.

The germline V gene encodes CDR1 SGDLS and CDR2 YYNGEE. The germline V end is reduced by 3 bases and the J end by 5 bases; junction bases left unmatched: 8. The CDR3 sequence holds 15 residues, the cysteine and phenylalanine included. The DNA shown is the 45-base CDR3, in frame from base 1. Study-wide conclusions, independent of this receptor: Clonotypes shared by all four sorted-subset donors showed higher generation probabilities than non-shared clonotypes. Even with the large sequencing depth, rarefaction of the sorted-subset datasets indicated that sequencing was incomplete. Because the study included a small number of donors, the genetic and exposure-history diversity represented was limited. Only blood was sampled, and tissue TCR repertoires likely differ from those in blood. Sharing across several donors was observed for 5% to 6.5% of naive CD4, 3% to 3.5% of naive CD8, about 2.3% of memory CD4, and 0.4% of memory CD8 clonotypes. Pairwise subsampling led to the expectation that sequencing depth would affect the degree of clonotype sharing among donors. Larger estimated clonotype richness was generally found for naive subsets than for memory subsets.

Using the deep immunoSEQ assay, multiplex PCR amplified TCR CDR3 regions from genomic DNA. Extracted genomic DNA from each cell subset was spread evenly across all wells of several immunoSEQ 96-well plates, with each plate serving as a replicate. For sorted subsets, approximately 210 ng of genomic DNA, equivalent to 30,000 or so T cell genomes, went into each replicate PCR. Purified libraries were measured with a Qubit 3.0 fluorometer, size-checked on a Bioanalyzer 2100, and measured again with the KAPA Library Quantification kit. Every immunoSEQ 96-well plate was sequenced on a separate single-read 150-cycle Illumina NextSeq 550 flow cell. Concerning the study's data processing: Because the immunoSEQ output included only junctional sequences and no quality scores, the filtering could not be the same as the filtering used for full-length reads. To assign V/J genes and CDR3, sequences were annotated against IMGT germline references using PyIR, a Python wrapper for IgBLAST v1.9. Reads with weak V/J assignments (E-value above 1e-6), missing CDR3, stop codons, out-of-frame junctions, or ambiguous translated residues were removed. V3J clonotypes were defined as sequences sharing the same inferred V gene, J gene, and CDR3 amino acid sequence. To compute the percentage overlap between repertoires, the number of shared unique clonotypes was divided by the size of the smaller repertoire. Richness of each repertoire was evaluated using RTK rarefaction, the Chao1 estimator, and Recon v2.1 estimates of unobserved clonotypes. Generation probabilities were computed with OLGA for all TCRbeta clonotypes obtained by the gDNA method from a handful of donors. TCRdb mirrors the immuneACCESS table, restricted to in-frame sequences. Some clones are absent from its copies; in checked studies, under half trace to an unresolved V gene, and the reason for the others is unknown. V and J calls and clone size follow that table, whereas D and trimming were derived from the DNA. Within this sample are millions of clones, with more than 85% of them counted one time only. Of the sample, roughly 1.7% falls within the top ten clones.

CD8 naive samples were obtained by positive selection for CCR7 among CD45RO-negative cells, yielding a CD45RA+CCR7+ population from which TemRA cells were excluded. Healthy HIV-negative adults with no recently reported acute infections or vaccinations were included as donors. Every donor was a Caucasian adult living in Nashville, Tennessee, USA. Blood was collected by leukapheresis, and PBMCs were isolated by Ficoll-Histopaque density gradient centrifugation and then cryopreserved in liquid nitrogen vapor phase. Analytical flow cytometry was used to check the purity and quantity of every magnetically sorted T cell population. Each sorted fraction had its genomic DNA isolated and then quantified by UV absorbance on a Nanodrop 2000c.

The sequencing input was naive CD8+ T cells from PBMCs. The sample's cell subset or site label is to be understood as: CD45RA+CCR7+. The TCR originated in a man between 18 and 35 years old in good health. Some clones in this sample may be carry-over from other donors' samples. The chain employs TRBV9 and TRBJ2-5; 9 bases in between match TRBD1. The sequence in DNA is TGTGCCAGCAGCGGACCGGGACAGGGATACGAGACCCAGTACTTC. This encodes CASSGPGQGYETQYF.